This T cell receptor (beta chain) was sequenced for a study of a mutant IDH1 vaccine in newly diagnosed glioma. Study-wide background: Most patients had radiochemotherapy with temozolomide before enrollment; others had one alone. Overall study results and limits: Pseudoprogression seemed unrelated to changes in top peripheral T cell clonotypes. Researchers report vaccine-induced immune responses in roughly 94% of patients.

Documented time point: week 35, safety follow-up. The study gave 300 ug of mutant IDH1 20-mer peptide per vaccine dose, with topical imiquimod. Astrocytomas that were new, WHO grade 3 or 4, IDH1-mutant and ATRX-lost were present in the donors. This clone has only a few counts. Its matching antigen is unknown. This CDR3 has 14 residues. Germline CDR1 reads SGHDT; CDR2 reads YYEEEE. With V trimmed by 2 bases and J by 4 bases, 1 base remained unmatched. Profiled with immunoSEQ multiplex PCR; TCRdb holds only in-frame clones, not every one. The data contain tens of thousands of clones, 80% to 85% of them seen just once; the ten biggest clones take up around 4.1%.

The chain has TRBV5-6 and TRBJ1-5, with TRBD1 matching over 9 bases. This receptor was taken from a woman aged 18-30 years with glioma. The specimen was PBMCs, collected from a glioma patient whose treatment included an IDH1 peptide vaccine. In nucleotides, the CDR3 is TGTGCCAGCAGCTTCGGGACAGGGAATCAGCCCCAGCATTTT. Amino acid sequence: CASSFGTGNQPQHF.